The T cell receptor (beta chain) under discussion was sequenced for a study of cytomegalovirus exposure and HLA in healthy donors. Findings and limits, study-wide: First-cohort TCR clusters were later found to tend to co-occur in the 120 or so validation repertoires. Diagnosis of cytomegalovirus status made by the classifier reportedly showed high specificity and sensitivity.

Clones were sequenced by immunoSEQ multiplex PCR, and TCRdb holds only the in-frame ones, with some missing. The sample yields under 300,000 clones, 85% to 90% seen once. Trimming took 4 bases from V and 0 from J; bases not matched to a gene: 8. The CDR3 loop spans 17 amino acids. Germline V CDR1 and CDR2: SGHRS, YFSETQ. A remark on this clone: Its specificity is not known.

This TCR was recovered from a woman younger than 30 in good health and CMV-seronegative. J is TRBJ2-3 and V is TRBV5-1; 10 bases are a match to TRBD2. The sequenced sample consisted of PBMCs. This chain's CDR3 is CASSPGTSEPSTDTQYF. DNA for the CDR3: TGCGCCAGCAGCCCCGGGACTAGCGAACCTAGCACAGATACGCAGTATTTT.